This TCR beta chain was captured by sequencing in a study of blood T cell repertoires in COVID-19. Study at large: Samples of COVID-19 (acute and convalescent) were obtained from the United States, Italy and Spain. T cells, B-cell-depleted T cells, or PBMCs supplied cDNA or gDNA.

CDR1 and CDR2 from the germline V gene are DFQATT and SNEGSKA (reference sequence). CDR3 length: 12 residues. V lost 3 bases and J lost 3, with 8 bases in between. Original methodology: Estimation of nucleated cell counts relied on the amplification of reference gene primers. TCRdb's copy holds only in-frame clones and misses some; the assay was immunoSEQ multiplex PCR. D and trimming were read from the DNA, whereas the V and J calls and clone size are those reported in that table. This sample yields around 180,000 clones, of which about 84% are seen a single time; around 6.8% belongs to the top ten.

This chain uses TRBV20-1 with TRBJ2-5; tentative D call: TRBD1 (5 bases). Sequenced input: peripheral blood. This TCR was recovered from a human donor in a cohort sampled during active COVID-19. The CDR3 region is CSASTREETQYF. As DNA, the CDR3 is TGCAGTGCTAGTACCAGGGAAGAGACCCAGTACTTC.